This T cell receptor (beta chain) appears in the sequencing data of a study of T-cell reconstitution after alpha-beta-depleted transplantation in children. During its preparation, the TCRbeta library received unique molecular identifiers. Via MiXCR, TCRdb re-called the PCR reads, giving one row per CDR3 protein. The sample has some 220,000 distinct CDR3 sequences; around 9.5% are singletons. This clonotype was seen at least ten times. The specimen comprised PBMCs from the stem cell graft donor, sampled from the stem cell graft. The origin of this receptor is a human donor who donated a stem cell graft to a child with acute lymphoblastic leukemia.

The CDR3 sequence: CASRRRGGQETQYF. DNA for the CDR3: TGTGCCAGCAGACGTCGGGGGGGCCAAGAGACCCAGTACTTC. The V and J genes are TRBV2 and TRBJ2-5; 8 bases fit TRBD2. The CDR3 loop spans 14 amino acids. The junction had 4 bases not matched to a gene; V was cut back by 6 bases and J by 1 base. Germline values: CDR1 SNHLY, CDR2 FYNNEI.